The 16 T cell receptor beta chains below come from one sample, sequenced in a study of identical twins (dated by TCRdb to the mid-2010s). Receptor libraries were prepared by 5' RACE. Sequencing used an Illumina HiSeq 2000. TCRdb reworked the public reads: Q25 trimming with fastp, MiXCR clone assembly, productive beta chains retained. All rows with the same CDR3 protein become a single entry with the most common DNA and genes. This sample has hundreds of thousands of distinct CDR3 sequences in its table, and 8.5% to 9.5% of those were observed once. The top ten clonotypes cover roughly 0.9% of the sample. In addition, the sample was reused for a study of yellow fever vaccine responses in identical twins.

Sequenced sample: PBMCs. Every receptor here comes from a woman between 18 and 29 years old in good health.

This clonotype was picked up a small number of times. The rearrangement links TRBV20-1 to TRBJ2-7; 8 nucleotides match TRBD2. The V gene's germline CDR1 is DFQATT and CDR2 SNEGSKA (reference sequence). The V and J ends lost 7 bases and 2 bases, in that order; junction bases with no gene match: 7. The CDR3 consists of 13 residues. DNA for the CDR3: TGCAGTGGGACTAGCTTGATCGCCTACGAGCAGTACTTC. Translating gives CSGTSLIAYEQYF.

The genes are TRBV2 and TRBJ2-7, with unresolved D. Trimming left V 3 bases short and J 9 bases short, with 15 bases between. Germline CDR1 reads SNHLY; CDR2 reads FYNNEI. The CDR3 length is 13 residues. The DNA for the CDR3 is TGTGCCAGCAGTGATCGGCCTAGAACGAGGCAGTACTTC. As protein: CASSDRPRTRQYF.

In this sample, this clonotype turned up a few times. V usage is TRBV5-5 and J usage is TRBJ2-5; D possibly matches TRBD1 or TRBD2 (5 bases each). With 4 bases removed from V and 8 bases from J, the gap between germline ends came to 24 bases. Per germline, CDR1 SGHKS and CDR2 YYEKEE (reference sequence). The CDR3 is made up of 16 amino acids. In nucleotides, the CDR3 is TGTGCCAGCAGCGAGGCCGGGACCACCAATGCCCGAACCCAGTACTTC. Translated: CASSEAGTTNARTQYF.

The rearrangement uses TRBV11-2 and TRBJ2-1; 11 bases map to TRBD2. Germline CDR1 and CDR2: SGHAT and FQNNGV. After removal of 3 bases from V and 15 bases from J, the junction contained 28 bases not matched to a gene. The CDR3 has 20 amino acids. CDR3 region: CASSFEPGQSPGLAADEGFF. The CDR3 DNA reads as TGTGCCAGCAGCTTCGAACCGGGACAGTCCCCGGGACTAGCGGCAGATGAGGGGTTCTTC.

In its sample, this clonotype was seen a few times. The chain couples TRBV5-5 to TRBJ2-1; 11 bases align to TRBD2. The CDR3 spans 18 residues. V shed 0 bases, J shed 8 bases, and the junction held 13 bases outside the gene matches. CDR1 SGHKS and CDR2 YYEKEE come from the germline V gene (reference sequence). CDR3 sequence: CASSLESLAGGFTDEQFF. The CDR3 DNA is TGTGCCAGCAGCTTGGAGTCCCTAGCGGGGGGCTTCACTGATGAGCAGTTCTTC.

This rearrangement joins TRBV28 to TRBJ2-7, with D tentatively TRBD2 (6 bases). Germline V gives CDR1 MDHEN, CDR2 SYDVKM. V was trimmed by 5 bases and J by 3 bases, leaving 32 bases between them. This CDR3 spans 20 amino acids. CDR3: CASSHYWDSRRPGQVYEQYF. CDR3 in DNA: TGTGCCAGCAGTCACTACTGGGACTCCCGTCGCCCCGGGCAGGTCTACGAGCAGTACTTC.

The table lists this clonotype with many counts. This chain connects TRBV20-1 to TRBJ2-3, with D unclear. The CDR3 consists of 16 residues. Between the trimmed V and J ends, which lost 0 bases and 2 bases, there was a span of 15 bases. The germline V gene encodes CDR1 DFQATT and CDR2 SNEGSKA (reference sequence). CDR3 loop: CSARDLLLVVTDTQYF. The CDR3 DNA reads TGCAGTGCTAGAGATCTCCTCTTAGTGGTCACAGATACGCAGTATTTT.

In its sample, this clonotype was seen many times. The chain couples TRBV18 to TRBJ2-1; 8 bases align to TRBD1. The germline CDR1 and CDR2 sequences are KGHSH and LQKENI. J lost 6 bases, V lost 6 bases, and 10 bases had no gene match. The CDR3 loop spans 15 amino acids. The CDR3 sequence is CASSLRQGRRNEQFF. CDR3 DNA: TGTGCCAGCTCTCTCCGACAGGGGAGGCGCAATGAGCAGTTCTTC.

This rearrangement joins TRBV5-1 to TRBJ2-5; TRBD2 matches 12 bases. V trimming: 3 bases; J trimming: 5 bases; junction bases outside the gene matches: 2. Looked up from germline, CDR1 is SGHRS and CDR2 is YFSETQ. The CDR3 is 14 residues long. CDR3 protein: CASSSGTSGETQYF. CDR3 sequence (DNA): TGCGCCAGCAGCTCAGGGACTAGCGGGGAGACCCAGTACTTC.

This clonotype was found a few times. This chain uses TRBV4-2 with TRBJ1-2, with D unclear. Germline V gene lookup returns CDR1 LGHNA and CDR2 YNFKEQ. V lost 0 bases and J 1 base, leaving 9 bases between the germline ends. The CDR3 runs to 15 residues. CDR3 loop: CASSQEWTDNYGYTF. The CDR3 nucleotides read TGTGCCAGCAGCCAAGAATGGACGGATAACTATGGCTACACCTTC.

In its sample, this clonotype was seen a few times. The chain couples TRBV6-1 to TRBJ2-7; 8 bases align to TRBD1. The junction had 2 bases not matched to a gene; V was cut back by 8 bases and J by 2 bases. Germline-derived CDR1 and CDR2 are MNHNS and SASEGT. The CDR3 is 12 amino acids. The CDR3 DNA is TGTGCCAGCGACAGGGGAACCTACGAGCAGTACTTC. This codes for CASDRGTYEQYF.

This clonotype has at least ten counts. CDR3 bases: TGTGCCAGCAGCTTAGAAGGGACAGCCCAAGAGACCCAGTACTTC. Translated, it gives CASSLEGTAQETQYF. J is TRBJ2-5 and V is TRBV7-8, with 7 bases fitting TRBD1. The CDR3 sequence is 15 residues long. V shed 1 base, J shed 1 base, and the junction held 3 bases outside the gene matches. Looked up from germline, CDR1 is SGHVS and CDR2 is FQNEAQ.

The CDR3 is CASSGYRGSSYEQYF. CDR3 DNA sequence: TGTGCCAGCAGTGGCTACAGGGGGTCCTCGTACGAGCAGTACTTC. The chain links TRBV25-1 to TRBJ2-7, with 8 bases aligning to TRBD1. CDR3 length: 15 residues. CDR1 MGHDK and CDR2 SYGVNS come from the germline V gene. V shed 4 bases, J shed 4 bases, and the junction held 9 bases outside the gene matches.

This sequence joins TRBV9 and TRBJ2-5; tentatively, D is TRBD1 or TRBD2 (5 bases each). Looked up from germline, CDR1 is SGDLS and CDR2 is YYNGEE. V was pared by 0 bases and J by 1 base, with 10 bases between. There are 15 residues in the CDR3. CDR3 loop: CASSVDGDAQETQYF. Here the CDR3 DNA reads TGTGCCAGCAGCGTAGACGGGGACGCCCAAGAGACCCAGTACTTC.

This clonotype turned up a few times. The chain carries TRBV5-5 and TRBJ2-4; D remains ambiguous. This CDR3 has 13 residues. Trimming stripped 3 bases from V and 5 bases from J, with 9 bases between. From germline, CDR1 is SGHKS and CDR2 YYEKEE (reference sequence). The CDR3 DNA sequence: TGTGCCAGCAGCTCCACGGACCAAAACATTCAGTACTTC. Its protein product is CASSSTDQNIQYF.

The CDR3 reads CASSLIAGDNQPQHF. CDR3 DNA sequence: TGTGCCAGCAGCTTAATTGCAGGCGACAATCAGCCCCAGCATTTT. The rearrangement uses TRBV7-9 and TRBJ1-5; no clear D gene. Germline CDR1 reads SEHNR; CDR2 reads FQNEAQ (reference sequence). This CDR3 has 15 residues. V was pared by 2 bases and J by 3 bases, with 11 bases between.